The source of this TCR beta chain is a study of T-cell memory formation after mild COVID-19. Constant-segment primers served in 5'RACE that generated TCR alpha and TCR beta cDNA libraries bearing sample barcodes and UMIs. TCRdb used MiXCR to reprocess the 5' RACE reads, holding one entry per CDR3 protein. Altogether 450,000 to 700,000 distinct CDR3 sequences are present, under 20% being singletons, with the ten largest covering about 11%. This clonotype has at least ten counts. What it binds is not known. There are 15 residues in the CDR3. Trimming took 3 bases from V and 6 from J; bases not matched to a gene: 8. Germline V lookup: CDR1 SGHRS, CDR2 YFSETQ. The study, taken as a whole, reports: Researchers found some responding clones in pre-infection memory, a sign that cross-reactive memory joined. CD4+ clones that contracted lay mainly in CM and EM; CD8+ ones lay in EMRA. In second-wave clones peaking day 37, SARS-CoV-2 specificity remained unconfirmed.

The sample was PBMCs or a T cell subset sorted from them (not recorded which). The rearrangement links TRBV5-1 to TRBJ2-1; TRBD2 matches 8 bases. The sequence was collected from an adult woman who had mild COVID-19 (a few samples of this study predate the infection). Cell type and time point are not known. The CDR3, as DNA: TGCGCCAGCAGCTCCCCAGAGCGGGGGATCAATGAGCAGTTCTTC. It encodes CASSSPERGINEQFF.